This T cell receptor (beta chain) derives from a study of response to subunit inactivated influenza vaccine. TCRdb reprocessed the RT-PCR reads via MiXCR and lists one record per CDR3 protein. The table lists 550,000 to 650,000 distinct CDR3 sequences, approximately 12% of them singletons, with about 10% in the top ten. The CDR3 totals 11 residues. V lost 6 bases and J 4 bases, leaving 7 bases between the germline ends. Germline CDR1 reads MNHEY; CDR2 reads SVGEGT. Only a few counts were recorded for this clonotype. Source: PBMCs from blood, taken on the day of vaccination. The TCR originated in a man between 50 and 59 years old who received an inactivated influenza vaccine. The genes are TRBV6-2 or TRBV6-3 and TRBJ2-7, with D unclear. The DNA of the CDR3 is TGTGCCAGCAGGATAGGGTACGAGCAGTACTTC. Translated: CASRIGYEQYF.